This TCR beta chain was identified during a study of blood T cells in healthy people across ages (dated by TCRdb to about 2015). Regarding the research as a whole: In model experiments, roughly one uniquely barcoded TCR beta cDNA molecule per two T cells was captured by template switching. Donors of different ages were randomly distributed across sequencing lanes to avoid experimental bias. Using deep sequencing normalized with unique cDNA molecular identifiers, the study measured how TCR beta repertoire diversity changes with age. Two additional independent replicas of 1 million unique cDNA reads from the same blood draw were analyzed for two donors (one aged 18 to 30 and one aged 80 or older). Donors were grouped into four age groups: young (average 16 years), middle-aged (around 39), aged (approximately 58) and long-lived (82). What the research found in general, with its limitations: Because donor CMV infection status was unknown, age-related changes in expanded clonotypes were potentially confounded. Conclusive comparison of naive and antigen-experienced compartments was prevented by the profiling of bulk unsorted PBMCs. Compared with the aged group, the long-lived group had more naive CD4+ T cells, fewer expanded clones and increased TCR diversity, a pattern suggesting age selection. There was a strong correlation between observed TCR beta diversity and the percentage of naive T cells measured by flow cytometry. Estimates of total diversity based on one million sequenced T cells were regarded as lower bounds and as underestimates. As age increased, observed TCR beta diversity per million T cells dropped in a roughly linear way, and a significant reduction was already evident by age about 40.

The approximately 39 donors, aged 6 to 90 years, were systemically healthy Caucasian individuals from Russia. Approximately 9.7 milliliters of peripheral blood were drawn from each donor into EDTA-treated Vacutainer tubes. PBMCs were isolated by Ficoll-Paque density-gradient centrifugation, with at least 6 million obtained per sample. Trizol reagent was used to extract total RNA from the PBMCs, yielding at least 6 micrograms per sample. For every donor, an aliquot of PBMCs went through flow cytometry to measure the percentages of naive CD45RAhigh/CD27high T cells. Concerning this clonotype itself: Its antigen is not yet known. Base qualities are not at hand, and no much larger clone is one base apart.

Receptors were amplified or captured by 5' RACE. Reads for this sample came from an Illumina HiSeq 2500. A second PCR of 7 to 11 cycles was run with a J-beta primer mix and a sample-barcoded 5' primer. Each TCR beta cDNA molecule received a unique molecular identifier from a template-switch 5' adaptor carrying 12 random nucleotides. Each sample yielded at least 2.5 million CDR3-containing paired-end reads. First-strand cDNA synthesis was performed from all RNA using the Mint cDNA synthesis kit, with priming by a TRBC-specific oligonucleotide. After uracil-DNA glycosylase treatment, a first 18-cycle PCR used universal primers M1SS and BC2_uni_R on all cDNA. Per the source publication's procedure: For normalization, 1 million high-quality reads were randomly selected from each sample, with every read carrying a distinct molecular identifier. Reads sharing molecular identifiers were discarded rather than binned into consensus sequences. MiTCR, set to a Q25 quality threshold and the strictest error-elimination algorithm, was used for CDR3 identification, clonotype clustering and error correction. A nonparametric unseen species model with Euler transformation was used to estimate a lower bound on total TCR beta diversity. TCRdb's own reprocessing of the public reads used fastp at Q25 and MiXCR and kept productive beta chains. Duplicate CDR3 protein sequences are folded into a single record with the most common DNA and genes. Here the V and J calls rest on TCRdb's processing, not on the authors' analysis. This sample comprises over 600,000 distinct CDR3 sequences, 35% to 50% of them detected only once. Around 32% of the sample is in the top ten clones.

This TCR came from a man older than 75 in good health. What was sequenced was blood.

The CDR3 protein: CASSLRVQGARYNEQFF. The nucleotide sequence reads as follows: TGTGCCAGCAGCTTAAGGGTGCAGGGGGCGCGTTACAATGAGCAGTTCTTC. Recombination connected TRBV7-2 to TRBJ2-1; TRBD1 matches 8 bases in the middle. V is cut back by 2 bases and J by 4 bases, with 10 bases in the junction unmatched. Taken from the germline V gene, the CDR1 and CDR2 loops are SGHTA and FQGNSA. The CDR3 has 17 amino acids, counting the end cysteine and phenylalanine. The read is trimmed to its CDR3 DNA, 51 bases read in frame from base 1.